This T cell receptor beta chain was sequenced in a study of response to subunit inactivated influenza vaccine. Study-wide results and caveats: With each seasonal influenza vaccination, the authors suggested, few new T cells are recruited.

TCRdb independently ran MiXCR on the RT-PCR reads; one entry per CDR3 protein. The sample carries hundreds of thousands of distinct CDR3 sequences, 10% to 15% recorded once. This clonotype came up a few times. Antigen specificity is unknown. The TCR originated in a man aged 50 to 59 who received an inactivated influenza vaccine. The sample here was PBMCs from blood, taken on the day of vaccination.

This chain's CDR3 is CASSETGINEQFF. In DNA form, the CDR3 reads TGTGCCAGCTCAGAGACAGGGATCAATGAGCAGTTCTTC. The chain carries TRBV6-2 or TRBV6-3 and TRBJ2-1, with 7 bases fitting TRBD1. V trimming: 8 bases; J trimming: 6 bases; junction bases outside the gene matches: 7. The CDR3 is made up of 13 amino acids. The V gene's germline CDR1 is MNHEY and CDR2 SVGEGT.